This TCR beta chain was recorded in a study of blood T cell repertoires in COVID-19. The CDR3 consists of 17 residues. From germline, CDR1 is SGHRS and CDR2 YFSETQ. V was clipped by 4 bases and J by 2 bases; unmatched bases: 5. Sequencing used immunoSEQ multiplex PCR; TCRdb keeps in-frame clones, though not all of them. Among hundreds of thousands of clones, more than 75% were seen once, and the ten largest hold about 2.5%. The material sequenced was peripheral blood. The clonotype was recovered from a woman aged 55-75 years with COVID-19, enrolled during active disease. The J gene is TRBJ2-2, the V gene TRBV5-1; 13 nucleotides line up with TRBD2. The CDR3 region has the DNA TGCGCCAGCAGCAAGACTAGCGGGGGGCCCAACACCGGGGAGCTGTTTTTT. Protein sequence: CASSKTSGGPNTGELFF.